Below, 24 T cell receptor beta chains from the same sample are listed, as sequenced in a study of CD8 T cells in ankylosing spondylitis. TCRdb analysed the 5' RACE reads with MiXCR anew, one entry per CDR3 protein. Seen here are about 240,000 distinct CDR3 sequences, about 10% observed once, and the top ten hold under 7%. Sequenced sample: blood, either unsorted or a sorted T cell fraction (not recorded which). These receptors came from a male donor with ankylosing spondylitis or in good health (not recorded which).

The rearrangement links TRBV7-3 to TRBJ1-2; a weak D match, TRBD1 (5 bases). The CDR3 runs to 14 residues. Germline CDR1 is SGHTA and CDR2 is FQGTGA. The V gene lost 0 bases and the J gene lost 7 bases, with 12 bases spanning the gap. In DNA, the CDR3 is TGTGCCAGCAGCTTAACTCCCCAGGGAGGTGGCTACACCTTC. Protein: CASSLTPQGGGYTF.

This clonotype was seen more than once but under ten times. The gene calls are TRBV7-3 and TRBJ2-6; 7 bases align to TRBD1. Germline loops: CDR1 SGHTA, CDR2 FQGTGA. V lost 5 bases to trimming and J lost 0 bases; unmatched junction nucleotides: 10. The CDR3 has 18 amino acids. Here the CDR3 DNA reads TGTGCCAGCAGCCTACGGGACAGCCCCCTCTCTGGGGCCAACGTCCTGACTTTC. Encoded protein: CASSLRDSPLSGANVLTF.

V is TRBV11-2 and J is TRBJ1-1, with D unresolved. V gave up 4 bases and J gave up 6 bases, with 12 bases separating them. Germline V gene lookup returns CDR1 SGHAT and CDR2 FQNNGV. The CDR3 consists of 13 residues. The CDR3 nucleotides read TGTGCCAGCAGCTCCTCGGACTCTTCTGAAGCTTTCTTT. Its protein product is CASSSSDSSEAFF. Looking up the rest from reference TRBV11-2 and TRBJ1-1 gives the full variable domain: EAGVAQSPRYKIIEKRQSVAFWCNPISGHATLYWYQQILGQGPKLLIQFQNNGVVDDSQLPKDRFSAERLKGVDSTLKIQPAKLEDSAVYLCASSSSDSSEAFFGQGTRLTVV.

This clonotype was counted many times. J is TRBJ2-5 and V is TRBV28; D call uncertain. Trimming stripped 5 bases from V and 3 bases from J, with 22 bases between. Germline assignment: CDR1 MDHEN and CDR2 SYDVKM. This CDR3 contains 17 residues. This chain's CDR3 is CASSHSGGASQKETQYF. CDR3 DNA sequence: TGTGCCAGCAGTCACTCAGGTGGAGCCTCCCAAAAAGAGACCCAGTACTTC.

Only a few counts were recorded for this clonotype. V usage is TRBV15 and J usage is TRBJ2-5, with D hard to call. The CDR3 contains 15 residues. V lost 0 bases and J lost 3, with 11 bases in between. Germline V gene sequence: CDR1 LNHNV, CDR2 YYDKDF (reference sequence). Written as DNA, the CDR3 is TGTGCCACCAGCAGAGATATCACTTTTGAAGAGACCCAGTACTTC. The encoded protein is CATSRDITFEETQYF.

Ten or more counts support this clonotype. The chain joins TRBV2 to TRBJ2-3, with D unclear. Germline V lookup: CDR1 SNHLY, CDR2 FYNNEI. The CDR3 runs to 12 residues. With 6 bases removed from V and 5 bases from J, the gap between germline ends came to 9 bases. The CDR3 loop is CASRQSRDTQYF. For the CDR3, the DNA is TGTGCCAGCAGGCAGAGTCGAGATACGCAGTATTTT.

This clonotype appeared many times. The genes are TRBV12-3 or TRBV12-4 and TRBJ1-2; the match to TRBD1 covers 8 bases. Germline trimming cut 1 base from V and 7 bases from J; bases unmatched to any gene: 2. The CDR3 consists of 13 residues. DNA of the CDR3: TGTGCCAGCAGTTTAGACAGGGGGTCTGGCTACACCTTC. As protein: CASSLDRGSGYTF.

The sample holds a few counts of this clonotype. The chain uses TRBV12-3 or TRBV12-4 and TRBJ2-2; no clear D. CDR3 length equals 15 residues. Between the trimmed V and J ends, which lost 3 bases and 4 bases, there was a span of 12 bases. The CDR3 loop is CASSFPVVGTGELFF. The CDR3 DNA reads TGTGCCAGCAGTTTCCCGGTCGTGGGCACCGGGGAGCTGTTTTTT.

The V and J genes are TRBV2 and TRBJ1-2; 9 nucleotides align to TRBD1. Trimming removed 4 bases from V and 5 bases from J; junction bases left unmatched: 5. This CDR3 is 14 amino acids long. Germline CDR1 is SNHLY and CDR2 is FYNNEI. CDR3: CASSADRGGYGYTF. DNA of the CDR3: TGTGCCAGCAGTGCCGACAGGGGGGGATATGGCTACACCTTC.

This clonotype was detected a few times. This chain links TRBV10-3 with TRBJ1-1; D unclear. Trimming cost V 0 bases and J 1 base, with 12 bases left between them. Germline values: CDR1 ENHRY, CDR2 SYGVKD. CDR3 length: 16 residues. The CDR3 reads CAISESVVVRNTEAFF. The CDR3 DNA sequence: TGTGCCATCAGTGAGTCTGTGGTGGTTAGGAACACTGAAGCTTTCTTT.

This clonotype was seen ten or more times. At one end the junction does not follow the germline gene, possibly because of a read error. V and J are TRBV5-1 and TRBJ2-7; D is perhaps TRBD2 (5 bases). CDR3 length: 15 residues. CDR1 and CDR2 (germline): SGHRS, YFSETQ. In nucleotides, the CDR3 is TGCGCCAGCAGAATTGGGGATAGCCCGGGGAACGAACAGTACTTC. This sequence encodes CASRIGDSPGNEQYF.

This clonotype was detected ten times or more. The chain joins TRBV25-1 to TRBJ2-3; D call uncertain. Germline CDR1 MGHDK, CDR2 SYGVNS. The CDR3 consists of 12 residues. V was clipped by 1 base and J by 3 bases, with 2 bases between them. The CDR3 spells CASSESTDTQYF. CDR3 bases: TGTGCCAGCAGTGAATCGACAGATACGCAGTATTTT.

This clonotype was seen at least ten times. This sequence joins TRBV7-9 and TRBJ1-5; D uncertain. V dropped 7 bases and J dropped 2 bases, with 6 bases sitting between them. Germline V lookup: CDR1 SEHNR, CDR2 FQNEAQ (reference sequence). The CDR3 totals 12 residues. This chain's CDR3 is CASKGGNQPQHF. The CDR3 DNA reads as TGTGCCAGCAAAGGAGGCAATCAGCCCCAGCATTTT.

The chain carries TRBV7-9 and TRBJ2-1, with 7 bases lining up with TRBD1. CDR3 length: 13 amino acids. Germline V CDR1 and CDR2: SEHNR, FQNEAQ (reference sequence). V lost 5 bases and J lost 8; bases outside the gene matches: 6. The CDR3 loop is CASSARGWDEQFF. The CDR3 DNA reads as TGTGCCAGCAGCGCCAGGGGGTGGGATGAGCAGTTCTTC.

About this clonotype itself: A much larger clone differs by one base, so this may be a read error. V and J are TRBV21-1 and TRBJ2-2; the D call TRBD1 from the table was never checked on the DNA. TRBV21-1 is an annotated pseudogene. CDR3 length equals 16 residues. CDR3 coding DNA: TGTGCCAGCAGCACCCCTAGGCAGGCTAACGCCGGGGAGCTGTTTTTT. Translation: CASSTPRQANAGELFF.

This clonotype was found many times. The V and J genes are TRBV5-1 and TRBJ2-5, with 14 positions matching TRBD2. The length of the CDR3 is 16 residues. Germline lookup yields CDR1 SGHRS and CDR2 YFSETQ. J was trimmed by 5 bases and V by 4 bases; bases with no gene match: 7. CDR3 sequence: CASSIGLAGGLETQYF. The CDR3 DNA sequence: TGCGCCAGCAGCATCGGACTAGCGGGGGGATTGGAGACCCAGTACTTC.

This clonotype was seen many times. The chain employs TRBV5-1 and TRBJ1-4, with D hard to call. There are 12 residues in the CDR3. V was trimmed by 0 bases and J by 8 bases, leaving 5 bases between them. The germline V gene has CDR1 SGHRS and CDR2 YFSETQ. CDR3 sequence: CASSLDGEKLFF. The CDR3 DNA reads as TGCGCCAGCAGCTTGGATGGCGAAAAACTGTTTTTT.

Only a few counts were recorded for this clonotype. The CDR3 sequence is CAITASEGRAEAFF. CDR3 nucleotides: TGTGCCATCACAGCAAGTGAGGGGAGAGCTGAAGCTTTCTTT. The genes are TRBV15 and TRBJ1-1; possible D gene TRBD1, 5 bases. The CDR3 totals 14 residues. Germline V gives CDR1 LNHNV, CDR2 YYDKDF (reference sequence). Trimming stripped 10 bases from V and 6 bases from J, with 21 bases between.

This sequence joins TRBV12-3 or TRBV12-4 and TRBJ1-6; D might be TRBD1 (5 bases). The CDR3 extends over 15 amino acids. V was pared by 5 bases and J by 7 bases, with 15 bases between. The CDR3 reads CASSQGSGNNSPLHF. The DNA for the CDR3 is TGTGCCAGCAGTCAAGGTTCAGGGAACAATTCACCCCTCCACTTT.

This clonotype was counted many times. The J gene is TRBJ2-7, the V gene TRBV4-1, with D possibly matching TRBD1 (5 bases). CDR1 and CDR2 from the germline V gene are MGHRA and YSYEKL. The CDR3 loop spans 15 amino acids. V lost 3 bases, J lost 2 bases, and 14 bases lay in between. This chain's CDR3 is CASSQFQGLTYEQYF. The CDR3 region has the DNA TGCGCCAGCAGCCAGTTCCAGGGCTTGACCTACGAGCAGTACTTC.

This clonotype was counted only a few times. The CDR3 region is CASSARGGFNTQYF. CDR3 nucleotides: TGCGCCAGCAGCGCACGGGGGGGCTTCAATACGCAGTATTTT. This chain links TRBV5-1 with TRBJ2-3; 8 bases align to TRBD2. Germline CDR1 reads SGHRS; CDR2 reads YFSETQ. The CDR3 has 14 residues. Losses at the gene ends were 4 bases for V and 7 bases for J; bases not matched to a gene: 8.

Many counts were recorded for this clonotype. This rearrangement joins TRBV7-6 to TRBJ1-1; the D is unclear. The CDR3 is 14 residues long. Germline CDR1 reads SGHVS; CDR2 reads FNYEAQ. The V end was cut by 3 bases, the J end by 5 bases, with 13 bases between. The CDR3 DNA reads TGTGCCAGCAGCTTCGCGGTGGGGTCTACTGAAGCTTTCTTT. It yields the protein CASSFAVGSTEAFF.

The V call is TRBV4-1, the J call TRBJ2-7; D remains ambiguous. Trimming pared 2 bases from V and 2 bases from J, leaving 10 bases between. Germline CDR1 is MGHRA and CDR2 is YSYEKL. This CDR3 has 14 residues. CDR3 amino acids: CASSQITGTYEQYF. The CDR3 DNA follows: TGCGCCAGCAGCCAAATTACGGGTACCTACGAGCAGTACTTC.

Ten or more counts support this clonotype. The rearrangement links TRBV10-3 to TRBJ2-2, with 9 bases identical to TRBD1. The germline gives CDR1 ENHRY, CDR2 SYGVKD. The trim removed 6 bases at V and 2 bases at J, leaving 4 bases unmatched. This CDR3 spans 15 amino acids. The CDR3 reads CAIRATGGNTGELFF. CDR3 nucleotides: TGTGCCATCAGAGCTACAGGGGGCAACACCGGGGAGCTGTTTTTT.